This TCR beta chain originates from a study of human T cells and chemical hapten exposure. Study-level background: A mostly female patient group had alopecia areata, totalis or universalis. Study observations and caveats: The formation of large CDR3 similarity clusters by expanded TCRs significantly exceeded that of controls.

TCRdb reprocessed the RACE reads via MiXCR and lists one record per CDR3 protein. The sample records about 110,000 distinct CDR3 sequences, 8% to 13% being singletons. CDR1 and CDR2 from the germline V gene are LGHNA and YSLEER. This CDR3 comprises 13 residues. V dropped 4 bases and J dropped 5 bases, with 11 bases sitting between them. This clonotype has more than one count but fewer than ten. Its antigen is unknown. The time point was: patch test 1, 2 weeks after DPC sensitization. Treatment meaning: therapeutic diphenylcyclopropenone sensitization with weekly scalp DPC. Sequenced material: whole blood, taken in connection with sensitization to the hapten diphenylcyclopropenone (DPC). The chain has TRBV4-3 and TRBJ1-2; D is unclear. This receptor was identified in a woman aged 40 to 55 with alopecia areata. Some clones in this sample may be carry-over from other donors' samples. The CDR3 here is CASSLNPLYGYTF. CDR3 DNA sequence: TGCGCCAGCAGCCTCAACCCCCTATATGGCTACACCTTC.